Included here is one T cell receptor beta chain sequence, with context. The repertoire was sequenced with immunoSEQ multiplex PCR; TCRdb's copy has only in-frame clones and lacks some. This table has around 160,000 clones, approximately 90% appearing once. This sample is drawn from a study of blood T cell repertoires in COVID-19. V was clipped by 5 bases and J by 0 bases; unmatched bases: 10. Per germline, CDR1 SGHTA and CDR2 FQGNSA. The CDR3 is 18 amino acids. The chain uses TRBV7-2 and TRBJ1-6; 7 bases are a match to TRBD1. The TCR originated in a man younger than 30 with acute or convalescent COVID-19. Material: peripheral blood. CDR3 DNA: TGTGCCAGCAGCCATTACATTTACAGGGGCTCCTATAATTCACCCCTCCACTTT. Amino acids: CASSHYIYRGSYNSPLHF.